The following is a TCR beta chain sequence with its context. Its antigen remains unidentified. The data are from a study of radiotherapy plus CTLA-4 blockade in lung cancer. About the research overall: Objective responses occurred in around 18% of patients; around 28% had disease control. Regarding the study as a whole: Clones of tumor-derived TCRs expanded in blood after radiotherapy plus ipilimumab.

The assay was immunoSEQ multiplex PCR, and TCRdb's table has in-frame clones only and misses some. The table has tens of thousands of clones, approximately 80% seen once; the top ten hold roughly 25%. The receptor was derived from a human donor with non-small cell lung cancer that progressed on radiotherapy plus ipilimumab. Sample: peripheral blood, taken from a patient treated with radiotherapy plus ipilimumab.

The CDR3 loop is CAISRTGSEQYF. In DNA, the CDR3 is TGTGCCATCAGCCGGACAGGGTCCGAGCAGTACTTC. V gene TRBV10-3 combines with J gene TRBJ2-7; 8 bases fit TRBD1. There are 12 residues in the CDR3. Germline CDR1 reads ENHRY; CDR2 reads SYGVKD. V shed 6 bases, J shed 6 bases, and the junction held 4 bases outside the gene matches.